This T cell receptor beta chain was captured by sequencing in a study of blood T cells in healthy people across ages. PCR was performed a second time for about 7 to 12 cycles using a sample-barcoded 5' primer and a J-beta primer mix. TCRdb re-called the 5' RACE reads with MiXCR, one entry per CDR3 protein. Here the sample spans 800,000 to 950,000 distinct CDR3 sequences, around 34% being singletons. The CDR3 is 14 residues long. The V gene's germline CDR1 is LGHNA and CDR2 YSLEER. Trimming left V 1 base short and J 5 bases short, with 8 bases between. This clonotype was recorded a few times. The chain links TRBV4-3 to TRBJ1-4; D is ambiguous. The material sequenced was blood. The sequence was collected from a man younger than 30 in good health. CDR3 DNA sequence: TGCGCCAGCAGCCAAGGAAGAAGAAATGAAAAACTGTTTTTT. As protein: CASSQGRRNEKLFF.